These T cell receptor beta chains were read from a single sample in a study of T cell responses to AZD1222 COVID-19 vaccine. Using immunoSEQ multiplex PCR, the repertoire was profiled, and TCRdb retains in-frame clones only, with some absent. The table lists roughly 96,000 clones, 89% of them singletons, with around 1.6% in the top ten. Here the sequenced sample was peripheral blood, taken on day 0 of AZD1222 vaccination. These receptors all stem from an adult in good health. The CDR3 runs from the conserved cysteine through the conserved F or W. The D gene is left open where the match is weak. Expanded clones are given a class, and other clones once, few, many or no size at all.

j_gene: TRBJ1-2; d_gene: TRBD1; v_gene: TRBV11-2; abundance: .; CDR3aa: CASSPQTATGMVYGYTF; CDR3nt: TGTGCCAGCAGCCCCCAGACAGCGACAGGGATGGTCTATGGCTACACCTTC
j_gene: TRBJ2-3; d_gene: TRBD2; v_gene: TRBV24-1; abundance: .; CDR3aa: CATSDWTSGGADTQYF; CDR3nt: TGTGCCACCAGTGATTGGACTAGCGGGGGGGCAGATACGCAGTATTTT
j_gene: TRBJ1-2; d_gene: TRBD1; v_gene: TRBV5-1; abundance: .; CDR3aa: CASSLGTGESYGYTF; CDR3nt: TGCGCCAGCAGCTTGGGGACAGGGGAAAGCTATGGCTACACCTTC
j_gene: TRBJ2-1; d_gene: .; v_gene: TRBV9; abundance: .; CDR3aa: CASSVEGAAARRDEQFF; CDR3nt: TGTGCCAGCAGCGTAGAAGGAGCAGCGGCCCGACGGGATGAGCAGTTCTTC
j_gene: TRBJ2-7; d_gene: .; v_gene: TRBV7-2; abundance: few; CDR3aa: CASMDRRVMNEQYF; CDR3nt: TGTGCCAGCATGGACCGCCGCGTTATGAACGAGCAGTACTTC
j_gene: TRBJ2-7; d_gene: .; v_gene: TRBV11-2; abundance: .; CDR3aa: CASSLGTAYEQYF; CDR3nt: TGTGCCAGCAGCTTAGGGACAGCCTACGAGCAGTACTTC
j_gene: TRBJ1-1; d_gene: .; v_gene: TRBV12-3/TRBV12-4; abundance: .; CDR3aa: CASSLLGDTEAFF; CDR3nt: TGTGCCAGCAGTTTACTGGGAGACACTGAAGCTTTCTTT
j_gene: TRBJ2-2; d_gene: TRBD2; v_gene: TRBV15; abundance: .; CDR3aa: CATSRELAGAVGELFF; CDR3nt: TGTGCCACCAGCAGAGAACTAGCGGGGGCGGTCGGGGAGCTGTTTTTT
j_gene: TRBJ2-7; d_gene: .; v_gene: TRBV5-1; abundance: .; CDR3aa: CASSLWGPSYEQYF; CDR3nt: TGCGCCAGCAGCTTGTGGGGGCCCTCCTACGAGCAGTACTTC
j_gene: TRBJ2-7; d_gene: .; v_gene: TRBV5-1; abundance: once; CDR3aa: CASSLEGAPTYEQYF; CDR3nt: TGCGCCAGCAGCTTGGAAGGGGCGCCAACCTACGAGCAGTACTTC
j_gene: TRBJ2-6; d_gene: .; v_gene: TRBV29-1; abundance: once; CDR3aa: CSVQGPGANVLTF; CDR3nt: TGCAGCGTGCAGGGTCCCGGGGCCAACGTCCTGACTTTC
j_gene: TRBJ1-6; d_gene: .; v_gene: TRBV21-1; abundance: .; CDR3aa: CASTPNWAPCRNSPLHF; CDR3nt: TGTGCCAGCACCCCAAATTGGGCACCATGCCGTAATTCACCCCTCCACTTT
j_gene: TRBJ1-4; d_gene: .; v_gene: TRBV27; abundance: .; CDR3aa: CASSLGTVEKLFF; CDR3nt: TGTGCCAGCAGTCTAGGGACGGTTGAAAAACTGTTTTTT
j_gene: TRBJ1-1; d_gene: .; v_gene: TRBV3-1/TRBV3-2; abundance: .; CDR3aa: CASSQGRGTEAFF; CDR3nt: TGTGCCAGCAGCCAAGGGCGGGGCACTGAAGCTTTCTTT
j_gene: TRBJ1-5; d_gene: .; v_gene: TRBV3-1/TRBV3-2; abundance: .; CDR3aa: CASSQRGSNQPQHF; CDR3nt: TGTGCCAGCAGCCAAAGGGGGAGCAATCAGCCCCAGCATTTT
j_gene: TRBJ1-5; d_gene: .; v_gene: TRBV15; abundance: .; CDR3aa: CATSPTGTTSQPQHF; CDR3nt: TGTGCCACCAGCCCTACGGGGACAACGAGTCAGCCCCAGCATTTT
j_gene: TRBJ1-1; d_gene: TRBD1; v_gene: TRBV19; abundance: few; CDR3aa: CASSRKGQGAFEAFF; CDR3nt: TGTGCCAGTAGTAGGAAGGGACAGGGGGCGTTTGAAGCTTTCTTT
j_gene: TRBJ1-2; d_gene: .; v_gene: TRBV28; abundance: .; CDR3aa: CASSFRGVGGYTF; CDR3nt: TGTGCCAGCAGTTTCAGAGGGGTGGGTGGCTACACCTTC
j_gene: TRBJ1-6; d_gene: TRBD1; v_gene: TRBV3-1/TRBV3-2; abundance: .; CDR3aa: CASSQAGTGVSPLHF; CDR3nt: TGTGCCAGCAGCCAGGCCGGGACAGGGGTTTCACCCCTCCACTTT
j_gene: TRBJ1-6; d_gene: .; v_gene: TRBV5-1; abundance: .; CDR3aa: CASSLVLGSSPLHF; CDR3nt: TGCGCCAGCAGCTTGGTGTTGGGTAGTTCACCCCTCCACTTT
j_gene: TRBJ2-2; d_gene: TRBD1; v_gene: TRBV5-5; abundance: .; CDR3aa: CASSPRTGANTGELFF; CDR3nt: TGTGCCAGCAGCCCCCGGACAGGGGCGAACACCGGGGAGCTGTTTTTT